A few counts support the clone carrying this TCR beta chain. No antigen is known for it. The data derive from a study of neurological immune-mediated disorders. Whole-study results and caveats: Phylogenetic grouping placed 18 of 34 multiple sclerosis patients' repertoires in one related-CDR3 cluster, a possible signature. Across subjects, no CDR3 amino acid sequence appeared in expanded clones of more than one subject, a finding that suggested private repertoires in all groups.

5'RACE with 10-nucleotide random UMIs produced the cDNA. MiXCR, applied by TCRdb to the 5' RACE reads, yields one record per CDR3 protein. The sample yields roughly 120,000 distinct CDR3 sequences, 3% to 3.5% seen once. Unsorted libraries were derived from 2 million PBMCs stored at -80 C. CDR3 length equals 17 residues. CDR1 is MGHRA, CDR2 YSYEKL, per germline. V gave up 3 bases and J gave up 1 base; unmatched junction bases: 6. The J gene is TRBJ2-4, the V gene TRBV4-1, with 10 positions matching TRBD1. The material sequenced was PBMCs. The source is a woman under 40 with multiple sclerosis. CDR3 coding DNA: TGCGCCAGCAGCCAGCCGACAGGGGGCCTCGCCAAAAACATTCAGTACTTC. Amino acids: CASSQPTGGLAKNIQYF.